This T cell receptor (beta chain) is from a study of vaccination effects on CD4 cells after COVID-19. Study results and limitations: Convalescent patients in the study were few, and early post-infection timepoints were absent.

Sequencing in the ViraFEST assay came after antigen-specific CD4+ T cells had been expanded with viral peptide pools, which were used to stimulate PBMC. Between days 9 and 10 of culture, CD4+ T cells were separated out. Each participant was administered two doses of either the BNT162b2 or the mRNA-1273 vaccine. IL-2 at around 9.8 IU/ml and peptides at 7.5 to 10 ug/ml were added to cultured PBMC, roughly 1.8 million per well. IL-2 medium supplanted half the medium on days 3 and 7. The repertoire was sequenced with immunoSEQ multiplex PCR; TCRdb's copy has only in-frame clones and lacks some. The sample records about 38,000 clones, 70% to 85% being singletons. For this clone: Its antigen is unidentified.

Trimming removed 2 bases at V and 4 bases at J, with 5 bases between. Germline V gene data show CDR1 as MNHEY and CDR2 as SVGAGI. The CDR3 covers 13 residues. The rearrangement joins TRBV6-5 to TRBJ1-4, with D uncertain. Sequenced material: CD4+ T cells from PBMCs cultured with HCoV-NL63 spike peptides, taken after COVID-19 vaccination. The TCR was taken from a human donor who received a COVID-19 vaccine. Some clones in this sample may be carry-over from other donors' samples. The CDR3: CASSYRRNEKLFF. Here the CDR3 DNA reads TGTGCCAGCAGTTACAGGCGTAATGAAAAACTGTTTTTT.